This T cell receptor (beta chain) derives from a study of graft-versus-host responses after intestinal transplantation (dated by TCRdb to about 2021). In terms of the full investigation: Multivisceral, liver-intestinal, or isolated intestinal transplants were received by the recipients. Every recipient was given anti-thymocyte globulin induction, followed by roughly 3 years of maintenance tacrolimus and steroids. Samples from three later patients were sequenced in-house on an Illumina MiSeq with MiXCR processing rather than by the commercial service. Donor T cell macrochimerism was defined as a peak of at least 4% donor T cells among recipient peripheral blood mononuclear cells. Alloreactive clones were identified by sequencing pre-transplant mixed lymphocyte reaction products and comparing these products with unstimulated pre-transplant donor and recipient T cells. Of the 20 to 30 intestinal transplant recipients enrolled in the cohort, one of whom was a retransplant, a few patients without pretransplant specimens were excluded. Graft-versus-host and host-versus-graft alloreactive T cell clones were tracked in the graft, circulation and bone marrow after intestinal transplantation using bulk TCR-beta CDR3 sequencing. On the study overall, not on this receptor specifically: GvH clones were detected in recipient bone marrow, and some of these GvH clones were observed earlier in ileal mucosa or blood, consistent with an intestinal mucosal origin. Patients with donor T cell macrochimerism had high GvH to HvG T cell clonal ratios in their allografts. Conclusions were limited by the relatively low number and heterogeneity of intestinal transplant patients. Early after transplant, peak levels of circulating GvH clones were found to be associated with declines in HvG clones.

Interpreted using the paper, the time point label stands for: cells obtained before transplantation from donor or recipient. CD3+CD4+ and CD3+CD8+ populations were FACS-sorted from unstimulated pre-transplant donor and recipient cells taken from spleen or lymph nodes. Notes on this clone: No cognate antigen has been identified for it. Base qualities are not recorded, but no much larger clone differs from it by a single base.

Taken from the germline V gene, the CDR1 and CDR2 loops are KGHSH and LQKENI. Taken from cysteine to phenylalanine, the CDR3 has 13 residues. Only the CDR3 DNA is retained, 39 bases long and in frame from the first base. A distance of 9 bases separates the germline ends of V and J, which lose 6 bases and 0 bases respectively. Libraries were constructed by the immunoSEQ multiplex PCR assay. For most patients, genomic DNA was isolated with the Qiagen DNeasy Blood and Tissue Kit and shipped frozen to Adaptive Biotechnologies for TCR sequencing. For most patients, genomic DNA was subjected to high-throughput TCR-beta CDR3 sequencing by Adaptive Biotechnologies. Regarding the original processing steps: TCR sequencing data for some 17 patients were retrieved from Adaptive's ImmunoSEQ software; three other patients were processed with MiXCR and VDJtools. To correct CD4 versus CD8 sorting errors, any sequence found in both subsets at a frequency ratio below 5:1 was removed. CDR3 nucleotide sequences shared between donor and recipient were removed because the origin of such sequences could not be assigned. To be classed as alloreactive, a clone needed at least 2-fold expansion over unstimulated cells and a minimum CFSE-low frequency of 0.002% (template counts) or 0.001% (read counts). Clones detected in sequenced pre-transplant spleen, lymph node, or MLR CFSE-low populations of the donor or recipient were defined as mappable. Cumulative frequency of alloreactive clones was calculated as a percentage of all sequences weighted by copy number. TCRdb obtained this table from immuneACCESS and retained in-frame rearrangements with V and J assigned. These tables miss some clones; where compared with another copy, unresolved V genes account for less than half of the shortfall, and the remainder is unexplained. That table furnishes V, J and clone size, whereas the DNA furnished D and trimming. In this sample the table shows roughly 120,000 clones, 90% of which occur a single time. The ten largest clones take up approximately 0.18% of the sample.

The sequence joins TRBV18 to TRBJ2-7; a confident D gene designation cannot be given. Sequenced material: unstimulated CD4+ T cells sorted from spleen or lymph node cells, taken before intestinal transplant. This TCR was sampled from a human donor who received an intestinal transplant. The DNA reads TGTGCCAGCTCCCCAGTTCGCTCCTACGAGCAGTACTTC. Translated, this gives CASSPVRSYEQYF.